Shown below are 3 T cell receptor beta chains from a single sample sequenced in a study of Graves' ophthalmopathy and Graves' hyperthyroidism. Investigators amplified TCR beta CDR3 regions from RNA transcripts. First-round RT-PCR relied on HTBI primers, and a second-round multiplex PCR came next. TCRdb passed the multiplex PCR reads through MiXCR, listing each CDR3 protein once. The sample contains approximately 700,000 distinct CDR3 sequences, approximately 39% of which appear only once. The sample was peripheral blood. The source of these receptors is an adult man with Graves' ophthalmopathy.

This clonotype has a handful of counts. The rearrangement joins TRBV12-3 or TRBV12-4 to TRBJ1-2; unclear D gene. V gave up 8 bases and J gave up 4 bases, with 20 bases separating them. The CDR3 is 15 residues long. The CDR3, as DNA: TGTGCCAGCGGAATCCCCCTAAGGAGTACCTATGGCTACACCTTC. This translates into CASGIPLRSTYGYTF.

For this clonotype: One junction end disagrees with the germline gene, perhaps due to a read error. This chain links TRBV7-2 with TRBJ1-2; D remains unclear. Germline assignment: CDR1 SGHTA and CDR2 FQGNSA. The CDR3 is 12 amino acids. CDR3 nucleotide sequence: TGTGTCAGCAGCTTAGGAGGAGATGGCTACACCTTC. It is translated as CVSSLGGDGYTF.

This clonotype has at least ten counts. The chain links TRBV15 to TRBJ1-2; no clear D. V was shortened by 0 bases and J by 4 bases, with 15 bases between the two germline ends. Germline V gene sequence: CDR1 LNHNV, CDR2 YYDKDF (reference sequence). CDR3 length: 16 residues. CDR3 nucleotide sequence: TGTGCCACCAGCAGAGATAATTGGCGACTACTCTATGGCTACACCTTC. Translated, it gives CATSRDNWRLLYGYTF.